The rows below give T cell receptor beta chains drawn from one sample of a study of graft-versus-host responses after intestinal transplantation. Using immunoSEQ multiplex PCR, the repertoire was profiled, and TCRdb retains in-frame clones only, with some absent. The data show about 99,000 clones, around 93% seen once. These receptors have no identified antigens. The sequences come from unstimulated CD8+ T cells sorted from spleen or lymph node cells, collected before transplant. The receptors stem from a human donor who was the organ donor for an intestinal transplant. The CDR3 runs from the conserved cysteine through the conserved F or W. D genes are given only for firm matches. The listing skips clone size in some rows; elsewhere it reads once, few, many or a size class.

v_call,j_call,clone_size,d_call,cdr3_aa,cdr3_nt
TRBV7-9,TRBJ2-7,.,.,CASSSRDTYEQYF,TGTGCCAGCAGCTCCCGGGACACCTACGAGCAGTACTTC
TRBV13,TRBJ2-7,once,TRBD1,CASSPDAGGQDTYEQYF,TGTGCCAGCAGCCCCGACGCCGGAGGACAGGATACCTACGAGCAGTACTTC
TRBV6-1,TRBJ1-5,.,.,CASSQGSNQPQHF,TGTGCCAGCTCTCAGGGATCTAATCAGCCCCAGCATTTT
TRBV4-1,TRBJ1-5,.,.,CASSQYGGADQPQHF,TGCGCCAGCAGCCAATATGGGGGGGCGGATCAGCCCCAGCATTTT
TRBV27,TRBJ1-1,.,.,CASSLGRRTEAFF,TGTGCCAGCAGTTTGGGCAGGAGGACTGAAGCTTTCTTT
TRBV4-2,TRBJ2-2,.,.,CASSQVHLAANTGELFF,TGTGCCAGCAGCCAAGTACATTTAGCGGCGAACACCGGGGAGCTGTTTTTT
TRBV6-1,TRBJ2-7,once,.,CASSHPPSSYEQYF,TGTGCCAGCAGCCACCCACCGAGCTCCTACGAGCAGTACTTC
TRBV4-1,TRBJ1-1,.,.,CASSQEIGDGTEAFF,TGCGCCAGCAGCCAAGAAATAGGGGATGGGACTGAAGCTTTCTTT
TRBV7-3,TRBJ2-1,.,TRBD2,CASSRLYPRGGNEQFF,TGTGCCAGCAGCAGGCTATACCCGCGGGGGGGCAATGAGCAGTTCTTC
TRBV4-1,TRBJ2-2,.,.,CASSQDSYVTGELFF,TGCGCCAGCAGCCAAGACAGCTACGTGACAGGGGAGCTGTTTTTT
TRBV18,TRBJ2-7,.,TRBD2,CASSGLGEQYF,TGTGCCAGCTCGGGACTAGGAGAGCAGTACTTC
TRBV29-1,TRBJ2-7,few,.,CSVEDRDSSYEQYF,TGCAGCGTTGAAGATCGCGACAGCTCCTACGAGCAGTACTTC
TRBV30,TRBJ1-2,.,TRBD1,CAFYTGDFYYGYTF,TGTGCCTTTTATACAGGGGATTTTTACTATGGCTACACCTTC
TRBV11-3,TRBJ2-5,.,TRBD2,CASSLAGGPETQYF,TGTGCCAGCAGCTTAGCGGGAGGGCCGGAGACCCAGTACTTC
TRBV5-6,TRBJ1-1,.,.,CASSLARGEAFF,TGTGCCAGCAGCTTGGCCAGGGGTGAAGCTTTCTTT
TRBV4-2,TRBJ2-1,once,.,CASSQDYDEQFF,TGTGCCAGCAGCCAGGACTACGATGAGCAGTTCTTC
TRBV4-1,TRBJ2-7,.,TRBD2,CASSTRLAGDEQYF,TGCGCCAGCAGCACCAGACTAGCGGGGGACGAGCAGTACTTC
TRBV9,TRBJ2-1,.,TRBD2,CASSVGGGPHEQFF,TGTGCCAGCAGCGTCGGGGGAGGGCCCCATGAGCAGTTCTTC